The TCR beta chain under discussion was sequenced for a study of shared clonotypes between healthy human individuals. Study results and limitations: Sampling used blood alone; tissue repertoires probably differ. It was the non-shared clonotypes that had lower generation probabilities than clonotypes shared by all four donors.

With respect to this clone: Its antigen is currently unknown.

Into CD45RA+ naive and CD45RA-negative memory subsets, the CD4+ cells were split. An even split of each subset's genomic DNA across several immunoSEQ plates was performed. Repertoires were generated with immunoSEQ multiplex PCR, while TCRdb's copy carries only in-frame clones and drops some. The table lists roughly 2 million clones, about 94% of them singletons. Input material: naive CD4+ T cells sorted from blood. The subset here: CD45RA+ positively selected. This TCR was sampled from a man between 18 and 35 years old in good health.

For the CDR3, the DNA is TGTGCCTCTCGTGACGGGACTGGCTCCTACGAGCAGTACTTC. This translates into CASRDGTGSYEQYF. The chain recombines TRBV10-3 with TRBJ2-7; D perhaps matches TRBD2 (6 bases). V lost 11 bases to trimming and J lost 0 bases, with 17 bases between them. This CDR3 is 14 amino acids long. CDR1 ENHRY and CDR2 SYGVKD come from the germline V gene.